Listed below are T cell receptor beta chains from one sample, sequenced in a study of shared clonotypes between healthy human individuals. Assay used: immunoSEQ multiplex PCR; TCRdb lists only in-frame clones, some missing. Seen here are about 1.5 million clones, 96% observed once, and the top ten hold 0.95% to 1.5%. Sequenced input: naive CD4+ T cells sorted from blood. These receptors were taken from a young man in good health. Both conserved end residues are part of each CDR3. Each record gives: V gene, J gene, D gene, clone size, CDR3 protein, CDR3 DNA. D genes are given only for firm matches. Clone size is given for some rows only: seen once, a few or many times, or a class if the clone is expanded.

V: TRBV18
J: TRBJ2-1
D: NA
size: NA
CDR3: CASSPPSSLGNEQFF
DNA: TGTGCCAGCTCACCACCGTCTAGCTTAGGAAATGAGCAGTTCTTC

V: TRBV7-3
J: TRBJ2-7
D: TRBD1
size: NA
CDR3: CASSPRQGRGYEQYF
DNA: TGTGCCAGCAGCCCGAGACAGGGTAGGGGGTACGAGCAGTACTTC

V: TRBV7-9
J: TRBJ2-1
D: TRBD2
size: NA
CDR3: CASSSSNVAGVVNEQFF
DNA: TGTGCCAGCAGCTCTTCGAATGTAGCGGGAGTGGTAAATGAGCAGTTCTTC

V: TRBV6-5
J: TRBJ1-1
D: NA
size: NA
CDR3: CASSYQGRTEAFF
DNA: TGTGCCAGCAGTTACCAAGGTCGGACTGAAGCTTTCTTT

V: TRBV11-2
J: TRBJ2-3
D: NA
size: NA
CDR3: CASTFRASTDTQYF
DNA: TGTGCCAGCACCTTCCGAGCTAGCACAGATACGCAGTATTTT

V: TRBV7-2
J: TRBJ2-1
D: TRBD2
size: NA
CDR3: CASSLAGGRGRSYNEQFF
DNA: TGTGCCAGCAGCTTAGCGGGAGGGCGGGGTCGATCCTACAATGAGCAGTTCTTC

V: TRBV2
J: TRBJ2-7
D: NA
size: NA
CDR3: CASSEQGRFYEQYF
DNA: TGTGCCAGCAGTGAACAGGGTCGGTTCTACGAGCAGTACTTC

V: TRBV15
J: TRBJ2-7
D: NA
size: NA
CDR3: CATSRDPGFTYEQYF
DNA: TGTGCCACCAGCAGAGATCCGGGGTTTACCTACGAGCAGTACTTC

V: TRBV5-6
J: TRBJ2-7
D: TRBD2
size: NA
CDR3: CASSRGLAGGYEQYF
DNA: TGTGCCAGCAGCCGGGGACTAGCGGGAGGGTACGAGCAGTACTTC

V: TRBV19
J: TRBJ2-5
D: TRBD1
size: NA
CDR3: CASSYRGQETQYF
DNA: TGTGCCAGTAGCTACAGGGGCCAAGAGACCCAGTACTTC

V: TRBV7-2
J: TRBJ2-5
D: NA
size: NA
CDR3: CASSSPRETQYF
DNA: TGTGCCAGCAGCTCACCGAGAGAGACCCAGTACTTC

V: TRBV7-2
J: TRBJ2-6
D: NA
size: NA
CDR3: CASSPGAGNGANVLTF
DNA: TGTGCCAGCAGCCCCGGGGCGGGGAACGGGGCCAACGTCCTGACTTTC

V: TRBV5-1
J: TRBJ2-5
D: TRBD2
size: NA
CDR3: CASSPREEETQYF
DNA: TGCGCCAGCAGCCCCCGGGAGGAAGAGACCCAGTACTTC

V: TRBV6-5
J: TRBJ1-1
D: TRBD1
size: NA
CDR3: CASSYTGVNEAFF
DNA: TGTGCCAGCAGTTACACAGGGGTGAATGAAGCTTTCTTT

V: TRBV6-1
J: TRBJ1-5
D: NA
size: NA
CDR3: CASRKVGGIYQPQHF
DNA: TGTGCCAGCAGAAAGGTGGGGGGTATCTATCAGCCCCAGCATTTT

V: TRBV9
J: TRBJ2-3
D: NA
size: NA
CDR3: CASSLADTQYF
DNA: TGTGCCAGCAGCCTAGCGGATACGCAGTATTTT

V: TRBV9
J: TRBJ1-2
D: TRBD1
size: NA
CDR3: CASSVEGTDSNYGYTF
DNA: TGTGCCAGCAGCGTAGAGGGGACAGATTCTAACTATGGCTACACCTTC

V: TRBV28
J: TRBJ1-2
D: NA
size: NA
CDR3: CASSQPGAYGYTF
DNA: TGTGCCAGCAGCCAACCAGGGGCGTATGGCTACACCTTC

V: TRBV4-1
J: TRBJ2-5
D: TRBD1
size: NA
CDR3: CASSLSQGRQETQYF
DNA: TGCGCCAGCAGCCTTTCACAGGGGCGACAAGAGACCCAGTACTTC

V: TRBV28
J: TRBJ1-5
D: NA
size: NA
CDR3: CASSLSGGSNQPQHF
DNA: TGTGCCAGCAGTTTGTCGGGAGGAAGCAATCAGCCCCAGCATTTT

V: TRBV30
J: TRBJ2-1
D: NA
size: NA
CDR3: CAWSTLNEQFF
DNA: TGTGCCTGGAGTACCCTGAATGAGCAGTTCTTC

V: TRBV28
J: TRBJ1-1
D: NA
size: NA
CDR3: CASRGVVNTEAFF
DNA: TGTGCCAGCAGAGGGGTTGTGAACACTGAAGCTTTCTTT

V: TRBV10-2
J: TRBJ2-2
D: NA
size: NA
CDR3: CASSERQGKNGELFF
DNA: TGCGCCAGCAGTGAGCGGCAGGGGAAAAACGGGGAGCTGTTTTTT

V: TRBV6-5
J: TRBJ2-1
D: NA
size: NA
CDR3: CASSSWDPAEEQFF
DNA: TGTGCCAGCAGTTCTTGGGACCCCGCGGAGGAGCAGTTCTTC

V: TRBV7-9
J: TRBJ1-5
D: NA
size: NA
CDR3: CASSLANSNQPQHF
DNA: TGTGCCAGCAGCTTAGCTAATAGCAATCAGCCCCAGCATTTT

V: TRBV11-2
J: TRBJ2-1
D: NA
size: NA
CDR3: CASSLDRGRRVEQFF
DNA: TGTGCCAGCAGCTTAGATCGGGGCCGACGGGTTGAGCAGTTCTTC

V: TRBV28
J: TRBJ2-3
D: TRBD2
size: NA
CDR3: CASSLLAGITDTQYF
DNA: TGTGCCAGCAGTTTACTAGCGGGTATAACAGATACGCAGTATTTT

V: TRBV7-9
J: TRBJ2-3
D: NA
size: few
CDR3: CASSLGPDTQYF
DNA: TGTGCCAGCAGCTTAGGACCAGATACGCAGTATTTT

V: TRBV6-5
J: TRBJ2-7
D: NA
size: NA
CDR3: CASSYRQMGSYEQYF
DNA: TGTGCCAGCAGTTACAGGCAGATGGGGTCCTACGAGCAGTACTTC

V: TRBV5-4
J: TRBJ2-2
D: TRBD2
size: NA
CDR3: CASSYGLAGGNTGELFF
DNA: TGTGCCAGCAGCTACGGACTAGCGGGAGGAAACACCGGGGAGCTGTTTTTT

V: TRBV28
J: TRBJ2-3
D: TRBD1
size: NA
CDR3: CASITPGTESLDTQYF
DNA: TGTGCCAGCATTACGCCCGGGACAGAATCTTTAGATACGCAGTATTTT

V: TRBV27
J: TRBJ1-5
D: NA
size: NA
CDR3: CASSPIDLPNQPQHF
DNA: TGTGCCAGCAGCCCCATCGACCTCCCGAATCAGCCCCAGCATTTT

V: TRBV11-3
J: TRBJ2-5
D: NA
size: NA
CDR3: CASSRVTQETQYF
DNA: TGTGCCAGCAGCCGGGTGACACAAGAGACCCAGTACTTC

V: TRBV6-1
J: TRBJ2-7
D: TRBD2
size: once
CDR3: CASSDPGLVNHEQYF
DNA: TGTGCCAGCAGTGATCCGGGACTAGTTAACCACGAGCAGTACTTC

V: TRBV13
J: TRBJ2-3
D: NA
size: NA
CDR3: CASSPRGPDTQYF
DNA: TGTGCCAGCAGCCCCCGGGGCCCAGATACGCAGTATTTT

V: TRBV9
J: TRBJ2-5
D: TRBD2
size: NA
CDR3: CASSVEAGGPQWTQYF
DNA: TGTGCCAGCAGCGTAGAAGCGGGAGGGCCCCAGTGGACCCAGTACTTC

V: TRBV7-8
J: TRBJ2-1
D: TRBD2
size: NA
CDR3: CASSSTSREQFF
DNA: TGTGCCAGCAGCTCGACTAGCAGGGAGCAGTTCTTC

V: TRBV6-5
J: TRBJ2-1
D: NA
size: NA
CDR3: CASSYNADNEQFF
DNA: TGTGCCAGCAGTTACAATGCAGACAATGAGCAGTTCTTC

V: TRBV28
J: TRBJ1-4
D: TRBD1
size: NA
CDR3: CASSGRTGEYNEKLFF
DNA: TGTGCCAGCAGCGGACGTACAGGGGAATATAATGAAAAACTGTTTTTT

V: TRBV4-3
J: TRBJ2-5
D: NA
size: NA
CDR3: CASSQLRSGEQETQYF
DNA: TGCGCCAGCAGCCAACTCAGGAGTGGTGAACAAGAGACCCAGTACTTC

V: TRBV29-1
J: TRBJ1-1
D: NA
size: once
CDR3: CSSWRGAGAGTEAFF
DNA: TGCAGCTCTTGGAGGGGAGCGGGGGCTGGTACTGAAGCTTTCTTT

V: TRBV19
J: TRBJ2-3
D: NA
size: NA
CDR3: CASSLVPSTDTQYF
DNA: TGTGCCAGTAGTCTCGTCCCAAGCACAGATACGCAGTATTTT

V: TRBV10-3
J: TRBJ1-1
D: TRBD1
size: NA
CDR3: CAISENRGEFAFF
DNA: TGTGCCATCAGTGAGAACAGGGGCGAGTTTGCTTTCTTT

V: TRBV11-2
J: TRBJ2-7
D: TRBD1
size: NA
CDR3: CASSHTGVSSYEQYF
DNA: TGTGCCAGCAGCCACACAGGGGTGAGCTCCTACGAGCAGTACTTC

V: TRBV28
J: TRBJ2-2
D: NA
size: NA
CDR3: CASSFAGYTGELFF
DNA: TGTGCCAGCAGTTTCGCAGGTTATACCGGGGAGCTGTTTTTT

V: TRBV11-2
J: TRBJ2-7
D: NA
size: NA
CDR3: CASSYRELSDEQYF
DNA: TGTGCCAGCAGCTACCGGGAGTTAAGCGACGAGCAGTACTTC

V: TRBV18
J: TRBJ2-1
D: TRBD2
size: NA
CDR3: CASSPLAANEQFF
DNA: TGTGCCAGCTCACCCCTAGCGGCCAATGAGCAGTTCTTC

V: TRBV2
J: TRBJ1-2
D: TRBD1
size: NA
CDR3: CASSATTGGGWYGYTF
DNA: TGTGCCAGCAGTGCAACCACAGGGGGCGGGTGGTATGGCTACACCTTC

V: TRBV5-4
J: TRBJ1-2
D: NA
size: NA
CDR3: CASSLGRGGYGYTF
DNA: TGTGCCAGCAGCTTGGGCAGGGGTGGCTATGGCTACACCTTC

V: TRBV6-1
J: TRBJ1-5
D: NA
size: once
CDR3: CASSEVSGGNQPQHF
DNA: TGTGCCAGCAGTGAAGTTTCAGGGGGCAATCAGCCCCAGCATTTT

V: TRBV7-8
J: TRBJ2-7
D: NA
size: once
CDR3: CASSLQTFSPYEQYF
DNA: TGTGCCAGCAGCCTCCAGACCTTCTCCCCCTACGAGCAGTACTTC

V: TRBV11-2
J: TRBJ2-4
D: NA
size: NA
CDR3: CASSFRLEIAKNIQYF
DNA: TGTGCCAGCAGCTTCCGTTTGGAGATAGCCAAAAACATTCAGTACTTC

V: TRBV12-1
J: TRBJ2-5
D: NA
size: once
CDR3: CASSLGTGTETQYF
DNA: TGTGCCAGCAGCCTAGGGACAGGGACGGAGACCCAGTACTTC

V: TRBV27
J: TRBJ2-7
D: TRBD2
size: NA
CDR3: CASSPRLAGGPGEQYF
DNA: TGTGCCAGCAGTCCACGGCTAGCGGGAGGGCCTGGCGAGCAGTACTTC

V: TRBV7-6
J: TRBJ2-7
D: TRBD2
size: NA
CDR3: CASSFPLAAKVVLYF
DNA: TGTGCCAGCAGCTTCCCTCTAGCGGCAAAAGTAGTTTTGTACTTC